The 15 T cell receptor beta chains presented below share a single source sample, sequenced in a study of blood T cell repertoires in COVID-19. TCRdb keeps only in-frame clones here, not all; method: immunoSEQ multiplex PCR. The sample includes 150,000 to 200,000 clones, 81% of them seen just once. What was sequenced was peripheral blood. The receptors were gathered from a man in his fifties or sixties with active or convalescent COVID-19.

This clone was picked up a small number of times. This sequence joins TRBV2 and TRBJ1-1; TRBD1 might be the D (6 bases). There are 19 residues in the CDR3. V lost 0 bases and J lost 5, with 25 bases in between. Per germline, CDR1 SNHLY and CDR2 FYNNEI. The CDR3 nucleotides read TGTGCCAGCAGTGAAGCGCCAATTCGAACAGGGACCTCGGGGACTGAAGCTTTCTTT. Encoded protein: CASSEAPIRTGTSGTEAFF. Supplemented by reference TRBV2 and TRBJ1-1, the full variable domain reads EPEVTQTPSHQVTQMGQEVILRCVPISNHLYFYWYRQILGQKVEFLVSFYNNEISEKSEIFDDQFSVERPDGSNFTLKIRSTKLEDSAMYFCASSEAPIRTGTSGTEAFFGQGTRLTVV.

The V and J genes are TRBV2 and TRBJ2-3, with 7 positions matching TRBD2. The germline V gene encodes CDR1 SNHLY and CDR2 FYNNEI. Trimming cost V 8 bases and J 2 bases; bases outside gene matches: 7. This CDR3 contains 14 residues. The CDR3 nucleotides read TGTGCCAGCGGTGGGCGGGGGTACACAGATACGCAGTATTTT. Translation: CASGGRGYTDTQYF. The full variable domain, its missing parts supplied by reference TRBV2 and TRBJ2-3, is EPEVTQTPSHQVTQMGQEVILRCVPISNHLYFYWYRQILGQKVEFLVSFYNNEISEKSEIFDDQFSVERPDGSNFTLKIRSTKLEDSAMYFCASGGRGYTDTQYFGPGTRLTVL.

This clone has only a few counts. The gene calls are TRBV28 and TRBJ1-6; weak D call: TRBD1 (6 bases). The CDR3 sequence is 15 residues long. V was shortened by 5 bases and J by 6 bases, with 14 bases between the two germline ends. Looked up from germline, CDR1 is MDHEN and CDR2 is SYDVKM. CDR3 sequence (DNA): TGTGCCAGCAGTGGCGCAGGGGTGGGTAATTCACCCCTCCACTTT. Its protein product is CASSGAGVGNSPLHF.

The chain has TRBV6-5 and TRBJ1-2, with TRBD1 as a possible D gene (5 bases). Germline CDR1 reads MNHEY; CDR2 reads SVGAGI. This CDR3 contains 14 residues. V gave up 6 bases and J gave up 4 bases, with 15 bases separating them. This CDR3 is CASSQEGRSYGYTF. The CDR3 nucleotides read TGTGCCAGCAGCCAGGAGGGGCGAAGCTATGGCTACACCTTC.

The V and J genes are TRBV7-3 and TRBJ1-6, with 7 bases identical to TRBD1. The V and J ends lost 5 bases and 10 bases, in that order; junction bases with no gene match: 5. Germline CDR1 is SGHTA and CDR2 is FQGTGA. CDR3 length: 13 amino acids. CDR3 sequence (DNA): TGTGCCAGCAGCATCGACAGGGACTCACCCCTCCACTTT. It yields the protein CASSIDRDSPLHF.

The chain links TRBV10-3 to TRBJ1-2, with D perhaps matching TRBD1 (5 bases). The CDR3 length is 16 residues. V was cut by 11 bases and J by 0 bases, with 22 bases left in between. Germline CDR1 is ENHRY and CDR2 is SYGVKD. CDR3 DNA sequence: TGTGCCGCTTCCCCAATAGGCAGGGAGGCTAACTATGGCTACACCTTC. Amino acids: CAASPIGREANYGYTF.

V is TRBV4-2 and J is TRBJ2-5, with 9 bases lining up with TRBD2. CDR3 length: 16 residues. The V and J ends lost 1 base and 2 bases, in that order; junction bases with no gene match: 5. Germline assignment: CDR1 LGHNA and CDR2 YNFKEQ. The CDR3 reads CASSQARAGGQETQYF. In DNA form, the CDR3 reads TGTGCCAGCAGCCAAGCTCGAGCGGGGGGACAAGAGACCCAGTACTTC.

The chain uses TRBV2 and TRBJ2-7; 9 bases fit TRBD2. J gave up 2 bases and V 9 bases, and 14 bases lay outside the gene matches. This CDR3 region has 16 residues. CDR1 is SNHLY and CDR2 is FYNNEI in the germline V gene. The CDR3, as DNA: TGTGCCAGTAAAACGGCACCGGGACTAGCAACCTACGAGCAGTACTTC. Its protein is CASKTAPGLATYEQYF.

The V and J genes are TRBV5-1 and TRBJ2-7; the D gene is possibly TRBD1 (5 bases). CDR1 is SGHRS and CDR2 is YFSETQ in the germline V gene. The CDR3 totals 14 residues. The V and J ends lost 8 bases and 5 bases respectively, with 20 bases between them. CDR3 coding DNA: TGCGCCAGTACTCCTGGGGCAGGGTATGACGAGCAGTACTTC. Its protein is CASTPGAGYDEQYF.

The chain couples TRBV5-1 to TRBJ2-3; TRBD2 matches 11 bases. Germline values: CDR1 SGHRS, CDR2 YFSETQ. CDR3 length equals 17 residues. With V trimmed by 4 bases and J by 7 bases, 14 bases remained unmatched. The CDR3 bases are TGCGCCAGCAGCCCTGCGCTACTAGCGGGGGTAATCCATACGCAGTATTTT. Protein: CASSPALLAGVIHTQYF.

The chain carries TRBV5-1 and TRBJ2-3; D might be TRBD1 (6 bases). The length of the CDR3 is 15 residues. Trimming stripped 1 base from V and 2 bases from J, with 11 bases between. Germline V lookup: CDR1 SGHRS, CDR2 YFSETQ. CDR3 bases: TGCGCCAGCAGCTTGTCCGGGACACACACAGATACGCAGTATTTT. Its protein is CASSLSGTHTDTQYF.

This clone showed up just a few times. The genes are TRBV3-1 (or the pseudogene TRBV3-2) and TRBJ1-5; D ambiguous. Trimming took off 0 bases at V and 2 bases at J, with 5 bases between the two ends. Germline CDR1 and CDR2: LGHDT and YNNKEL (reference sequence). CDR3 size: 14 residues. CDR3 protein: CASSQDTGNQPQHF. CDR3 bases: TGTGCCAGCAGCCAAGATACGGGCAATCAGCCCCAGCATTTT.

The V and J genes are TRBV4-1 and TRBJ1-2; D may be TRBD1 (6 bases). Trimming cost V 5 bases and J 8 bases, with 15 bases left between them. The CDR3 runs 13 residues. From germline, CDR1 is MGHRA and CDR2 YSYEKL. Here the CDR3 DNA reads TGCGCCAGCAGCTTGACAGGTGAGGAGGGCTACACCTTC. Its translation: CASSLTGEEGYTF.

A word on this clone: In the same sample, other DNA sequences code for this CDR3. V gene TRBV4-2 combines with J gene TRBJ2-5, with 10 bases that match TRBD2. With V trimmed by 3 bases and J by 5 bases, 15 bases remained unmatched. CDR1 is LGHNA, CDR2 YNFKEQ, per germline. There are 18 residues in the CDR3. DNA of the CDR3: TGTGCCAGCAGCCAGCGAGGGGGGGCTAGCGGGAGCTGGGAGACCCAGTACTTC. Protein product: CASSQRGGASGSWETQYF.

This clone was found once. The chain employs TRBV2 and TRBJ2-7, with D hard to call. The CDR3 runs to 15 residues. Deletions cut 0 bases from V and 2 bases from J, with 11 bases between. Germline values: CDR1 SNHLY, CDR2 FYNNEI. CDR3 sequence reads: CASSEAGSTTYEQYF. CDR3 bases: TGTGCCAGCAGTGAAGCGGGCAGCACAACCTACGAGCAGTACTTC.